These T cell receptor beta chains were read from a single sample in a study of graft-versus-host responses after intestinal transplantation. No antigens are known for them. Some clones are missing from TCRdb's copy, which holds only in-frame ones; the method was immunoSEQ multiplex PCR. The sample yields more than 65,000 clones, more than 85% seen once. The sequencing here drew on unstimulated CD8+ T cells sorted from spleen or lymph node cells, taken before transplant. The origin of the receptors is a human donor who was the organ donor for an intestinal transplant. Each CDR3 is given with its conserved first and last residue. Each record gives: CDR3 protein, CDR3 DNA, clone size, V gene, D gene, CDR3 length, J gene. A D gene is named only where the DNA matches it firmly. Size is stated for part of the rows, as once, few or many counts, or as a class when the clone is expanded.

CASEDFLTGELFF	TGTGCCAGTGAGGACTTCCTCACCGGGGAGCTGTTTTTT	-	TRBV7-3	-	13	TRBJ2-2
CASSPGRTVTDTQYF	TGTGCCAGCAGCCCGGGGCGGACAGTCACAGATACGCAGTATTTT	once	TRBV5-4	-	15	TRBJ2-3
CASSDFTGEAFF	TGTGCCAGCAGCGACTTTACAGGAGAAGCTTTCTTT	once	TRBV6-1	-	12	TRBJ1-1
CSVLSFPGGQGDTGELFF	TGCAGCGTTCTAAGTTTTCCTGGAGGTCAAGGAGACACCGGGGAGCTGTTTTTT	-	TRBV29-1	-	18	TRBJ2-2
CASSHPLAVDSYEQYF	TGCGCCAGCAGCCACCCACTAGCGGTTGACTCCTACGAGCAGTACTTC	-	TRBV4-1	TRBD2	16	TRBJ2-7
CASSITGLGNQPQHF	TGTGCCAGTAGTATAACAGGGTTGGGCAATCAGCCCCAGCATTTT	-	TRBV19	-	15	TRBJ1-5
CASSFLSMSGGPHTEAFF	TGTGCCAGCAGCTTCTTGAGCATGTCAGGGGGCCCTCACACTGAAGCTTTCTTT	-	TRBV5-4	TRBD1	18	TRBJ1-1
CASSYQQGAHMGGYTF	TGTGCCAGCAGTTACCAACAGGGGGCCCACATGGGTGGCTACACCTTC	-	TRBV6-5	TRBD1	16	TRBJ1-2
CASSLGTMNNQPQHF	TGTGCCAGCAGCTTAGGCACAATGAACAATCAGCCCCAGCATTTT	-	TRBV7-2	-	15	TRBJ1-5
CASSPTQGLYTGELFF	TGTGCCAGCAGCCCAACACAGGGATTGTACACCGGGGAGCTGTTTTTT	-	TRBV7-3	-	16	TRBJ2-2
CASSIVPSGEAFF	TGTGCCAGTAGTATAGTCCCTTCGGGAGAAGCTTTCTTT	few	TRBV19	-	13	TRBJ1-1
CASSLSPYEGTPHEQFF	TGTGCCAGCAGCTTAAGCCCCTACGAGGGAACGCCGCATGAGCAGTTCTTC	-	TRBV7-2	-	17	TRBJ2-1
CASSSLAGGYNEQFF	TGTGCCAGCAGCTCCCTAGCGGGGGGTTACAATGAGCAGTTCTTC	-	TRBV7-3	TRBD2	15	TRBJ2-1
CASSPYTRLDSYEQYF	TGCGCCAGCAGCCCCTATACTCGGTTAGACTCCTACGAGCAGTACTTC	-	TRBV5-1	-	16	TRBJ2-7
CASSWTGDYGYTF	TGTGCCAGCAGTTGGACAGGGGACTATGGCTACACCTTC	-	TRBV27	TRBD1	13	TRBJ1-2
CASSEGQGALAFF	TGTGCCAGCAGTGAGGGACAGGGGGCTCTGGCTTTCTTT	-	TRBV2	TRBD1	13	TRBJ1-1
CASRLDRESNTGELFF	TGTGCAAGTCGCTTGGACAGGGAGTCGAACACCGGGGAGCTGTTTTTT	once	TRBV12-2	-	16	TRBJ2-2
CASSIGGPGYEQYF	TGTGCCAGTAGTATAGGCGGTCCCGGATACGAGCAGTACTTC	-	TRBV19	-	14	TRBJ2-7
CASSDLTRGDEQFF	TGTGCCAGCAGTGATCTTACCAGGGGCGATGAGCAGTTCTTC	-	TRBV6-1	-	14	TRBJ2-1
CASSSANLENTGELFF	TGTGCCAGCAGCTCAGCCAATCTTGAGAACACCGGGGAGCTGTTTTTT	-	TRBV7-3	-	16	TRBJ2-2
CATGRGTSGGARLFYEQYF	TGTGCCACCGGGCGCGGGACTAGCGGGGGGGCCCGACTATTCTACGAGCAGTACTTC	-	TRBV27	TRBD2	19	TRBJ2-7
CASSQVWQTGEAFF	TGCGCCAGCAGCCAAGTTTGGCAGACAGGGGAAGCTTTCTTT	-	TRBV4-1	TRBD1	14	TRBJ1-1
CASRLGVSYEQYF	TGTGCCAGCAGACTAGGGGTCTCCTACGAGCAGTACTTC	once	TRBV27	-	13	TRBJ2-7
CASSVAGGRVDTQYF	TGTGCCAGCAGTGTAGCGGGGGGGCGGGTAGATACGCAGTATTTT	-	TRBV2	TRBD2	15	TRBJ2-3
CASSPDRGGGTEAFF	TGCGCCAGCAGTCCAGACAGGGGAGGCGGCACTGAAGCTTTCTTT	-	TRBV4-1	TRBD1	15	TRBJ1-1
CASSLSAGSYNEQFF	TGCGCCAGCAGCTTGTCGGCAGGCTCCTACAATGAGCAGTTCTTC	-	TRBV5-1	-	15	TRBJ2-1
CASSLRGAGGYEQYF	TGTGCCAGCAGTTTAAGAGGGGCAGGGGGCTACGAGCAGTACTTC	-	TRBV27	TRBD1	15	TRBJ2-7